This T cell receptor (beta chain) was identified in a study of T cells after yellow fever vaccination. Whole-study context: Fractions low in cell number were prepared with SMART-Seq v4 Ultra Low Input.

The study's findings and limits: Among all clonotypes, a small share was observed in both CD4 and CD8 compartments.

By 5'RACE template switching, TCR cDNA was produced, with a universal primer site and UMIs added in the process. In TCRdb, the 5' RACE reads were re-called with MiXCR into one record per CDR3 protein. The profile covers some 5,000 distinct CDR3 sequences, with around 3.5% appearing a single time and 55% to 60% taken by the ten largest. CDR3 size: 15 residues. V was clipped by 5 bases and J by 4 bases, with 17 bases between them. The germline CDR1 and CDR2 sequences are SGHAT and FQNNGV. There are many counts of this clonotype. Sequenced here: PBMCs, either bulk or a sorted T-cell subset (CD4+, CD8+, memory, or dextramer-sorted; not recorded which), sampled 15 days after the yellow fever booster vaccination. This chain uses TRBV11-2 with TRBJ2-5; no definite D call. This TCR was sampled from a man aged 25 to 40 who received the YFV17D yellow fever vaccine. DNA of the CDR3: TGTGCCAGCAGCCTCCTCGAACGTTTAGGAGAGACCCAGTACTTC. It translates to CASSLLERLGETQYF.